The present T cell receptor (beta chain) was sequenced within a study (dated by TCRdb to between 2015 and 2017). Background for the entire study: The study examined whether tumor-infiltrating Tregs in breast cancer are drawn from blood Tregs or arise in situ by conversion from other CD4+ T cell subsets.

As regards this clonotype: Its antigen has not been determined. Per-base quality was not reported, and no clone a single base away is much larger than it.

Points the paper makes about the study in general: Tumor memory CD4+ T cell TCR gene usage was found to cluster with blood and lymph node memory CD4+ cells and with lymph node naive CD4+ cells. The TCR alpha and beta sequences of tumor-infiltrating Tregs showed the greatest overlap with tumor naive CD4+ T cells, followed by blood naive CD4+ T cells. The larger-cohort validation was restricted to a single TCR beta V-J rearrangement rather than whole repertoires.

Full-length TCR variable regions were amplified by 5' RACE PCR with constant-region reverse primers, followed by semi-nested PCR with Nested Universal Primer A. Using the ReliaPrep RNA Cell Miniprep System, total RNA was extracted, and the SMARTer RACE 5'/3' Kit was then used to reverse transcribe the RNA into 5'RACE-ready cDNA. Full-length TCR alpha and beta libraries were barcoded with multiplex adaptors and sequenced on an Illumina MiSeq. The published analysis was carried out like this. For each of nine subset-tissue groups, sequencing data from the five patients were pooled, and the groups were compared by unsupervised clustering of TCR gene usage. The Morisita-Horn index was used to calculate repertoire similarity, with shared sequences weighted by how much each contributed to each repertoire. Clones were called with MiXCR by TCRdb after fastp trimmed the public reads at Q25, and only in-frame beta chains were retained. Merged by CDR3 protein, the rows form single entries marked with the most common genes and DNA. TCRdb's processing, not the study's, gives the V and J calls here. This sample has about 57,000 distinct CDR3 sequences in its table, and around a quarter of those were observed once. The leading ten clones occupy roughly 3% of the sample.

Memory CD4+ T cells were isolated as CD4+CD45RO+CD25- cells. Tregs, naive and memory CD4+ T cells from tumor, blood and ipsilateral draining lymph nodes of a few breast cancer patients underwent full-length TCR alpha and beta sequencing. Tumor tissue and lymph nodes obtained from ipsilateral axillary dissection were perfused with PBS, minced and then digested with collagenase I and hyaluronidase. A purity exceeding 90% was confirmed by FACS for the sorted cell populations. CDR1 and CDR2 were assigned from the germline V gene as SGHRS and YFSETQ. Reading from cysteine to phenylalanine, the CDR3 counts 12 amino acids. Just CDR3 DNA is preserved here, 36 bases in frame from base 1. The germline ends are 8 bases apart after V is trimmed by 6 bases and J by 4 bases.

The TCR sequence derives from a female donor with breast cancer. Recombination linked TRBV5-1 to TRBJ2-1, with no D gene named confidently. Sequencing was done on a sample of tumor-infiltrating memory CD4+ T cells sorted from the breast tumor. The sample's cell subset or site label, decoded: memory CD4+ T cells, CD4+CD45RO+CD25-. CDR3 reads: CASTLNYNEQFF. The sequenced DNA: TGCGCCAGCACACTGAATTACAATGAGCAGTTCTTC.